These 13 T cell receptor beta chains share one sample of origin, sequenced in a study of beta chain features in type 1 diabetes. What was sequenced were expressed TCRB transcripts, since all of the isolated RNA had been reverse transcribed. Using immunoSEQ multiplex PCR, the repertoire was profiled, and TCRdb retains in-frame clones only, with some absent. The table shows approximately 730,000 clones, with about an eighth occurring only once. Findings and caveats of the study: Shorter TCRB CDR3s, moderately but significantly so, were found in Type 1 diabetes patients in all four CD4+ subsets.

These receptors' antigens are unknown. Sequencing input: naive CD4+ T cells from blood. Receptors were obtained from a man in his late teens or twenties with type 1 diabetes.

The CDR3 is CASSPGTSAGYSGANVLTF. CDR3 DNA: TGTGCCAGCAGCCCCGGGACATCGGCCGGGTACTCTGGGGCCAACGTCCTGACTTTC. This chain connects TRBV11-3 to TRBJ2-6; tentatively, D is TRBD1 (6 bases). The germline V and J ends were trimmed by 5 bases and 0 bases, with 20 bases remaining between them. Germline V gives CDR1 SGHNT, CDR2 YENEEA. This CDR3 is 19 amino acids long.

The chain recombines TRBV25-1 with TRBJ1-1; D remains unclear. Germline CDR1 is MGHDK and CDR2 is SYGVNS. Trimming took 0 bases from V and 1 from J, leaving 12 bases between them. The CDR3 sequence is 16 residues long. The CDR3 sequence: CASSEYWARGNTEAFF. For the CDR3, the DNA is TGTGCCAGCAGTGAATATTGGGCCCGAGGGAACACTGAAGCTTTCTTT.

This chain uses TRBV6-5 with TRBJ2-1, with D hard to call. CDR1 is MNHEY, CDR2 SVGAGI, per germline. CDR3 size: 14 residues. V was pared by 8 bases and J by 6 bases, with 17 bases between. The CDR3 sequence: CASQRSPQPNEQFF. CDR3 nucleotides: TGTGCCAGCCAGAGGAGCCCCCAGCCCAATGAGCAGTTCTTC.

This sequence joins TRBV12-5 and TRBJ1-2; D is unclear. CDR3 length: 13 amino acids. Per germline, CDR1 LGHNT and CDR2 FRNRAP. V gave up 0 bases and J gave up 6 bases, with 8 bases separating them. CDR3 nucleotide sequence: TGTGCTAGTGGTTTGGTACTGGGCGATGGCTACACCTTC. Protein: CASGLVLGDGYTF.

This clone appeared a few times. The chain combines TRBV30 with TRBJ1-1, with 7 bases fitting TRBD1. V lost 0 bases and J lost 3; bases outside the gene matches: 4. There are 14 residues in the CDR3. Germline loops: CDR1 GTSNPN, CDR2 SVGIG (reference sequence). This CDR3 reads CAWSVLDRYTEAFF. CDR3 DNA: TGTGCCTGGAGTGTACTGGACAGGTACACTGAAGCTTTCTTT.

The chain carries TRBV6-5 and TRBJ2-3, with D unresolved. The CDR3 covers 13 residues. CDR1 and CDR2 from the germline V gene are MNHEY and SVGAGI. V was shortened by 4 bases and J by 1 base, with 6 bases between the two germline ends. CDR3 region: CASSWMRTDTQYF. CDR3 DNA: TGTGCCAGCAGTTGGATGCGCACAGATACGCAGTATTTT.

This CDR3 is CASSEDRGVETQYF. In DNA form, the CDR3 reads TGTGCCAGCAGTGAAGACAGGGGGGTGGAGACCCAGTACTTC. This rearrangement joins TRBV6-1 to TRBJ2-5; TRBD1 matches 8 bases. The germline gives CDR1 MNHNS, CDR2 SASEGT. With 1 base clipped from V and 5 bases from J, the junction kept 3 bases outside the gene matches. CDR3 size: 14 residues.

This clone was recorded a few times. The genes are TRBV30 and TRBJ1-1, with D possibly TRBD1 on 5 matching bases. Looked up from germline, CDR1 is GTSNPN and CDR2 is SVGIG (reference sequence). The ends were cut back, 3 bases at V and 6 bases at J, with 20 bases in the middle. The length of the CDR3 is 15 residues. CDR3 amino acids: CAWSLVGRWGSEAFF. CDR3 nucleotide sequence: TGTGCCTGGAGCCTTGTGGGGAGGTGGGGGTCTGAAGCTTTCTTT.

This sequence joins TRBV28 and TRBJ2-7, with D perhaps matching TRBD2 (6 bases). The CDR3 sequence is 14 residues long. Germline CDR1 is MDHEN and CDR2 is SYDVKM. V was trimmed by 7 bases and J by 1 base, leaving 14 bases between them. CDR3 nucleotides: TGTGCCAGCACCTTGGGGGGTACATCCTACGAGCAGTACTTC. Translating gives CASTLGGTSYEQYF.

This chain uses TRBV7-2 with TRBJ1-5; D uncertain. This CDR3 comprises 14 residues. V was trimmed by 3 bases and J by 3 bases, leaving 9 bases between them. Germline V gives CDR1 SGHTA, CDR2 FQGNSA. CDR3 region: CASSLGLYNQPQHF. In nucleotides, the CDR3 is TGTGCCAGCAGCTTGGGCCTATACAATCAGCCCCAGCATTTT.

This clone has just a few counts. The chain uses TRBV30 and TRBJ1-3, with D perhaps matching TRBD1 (5 bases). The V and J ends lost 4 bases and 2 bases respectively, with 15 bases between them. Germline V lookup: CDR1 GTSNPN, CDR2 SVGIG (reference sequence). CDR3 length: 15 amino acids. CDR3 in DNA: TGTGCCTGGACCCGGCGCGGGACCCCTGGAAACACCATATATTTT. It is translated as CAWTRRGTPGNTIYF. Full variable domain (missing parts from reference TRBV30 and TRBJ1-3): SQTIHQWPATLVQPVGSPLSLECTVEGTSNPNLYWYRQAAGRGLQLLFYSVGIGQISSEVPQNLSASRPQDRQFILSSKKLLLSDSGFYLCAWTRRGTPGNTIYFGEGSWLTVV.

The genes are TRBV2 and TRBJ2-2, with 8 positions matching TRBD1. In germline, CDR1 is SNHLY, CDR2 FYNNEI. The CDR3 runs 16 residues. Unmatched junction bases numbered 8, after V lost 5 bases and J lost 3 bases. CDR3 DNA sequence: TGTGCCAGCAGTTCCTCGGGACAGGCTCACACCGGGGAGCTGTTTTTT. This translates into CASSSSGQAHTGELFF.

A few counts support this clone. This chain joins TRBV6-5 and TRBJ2-2; TRBD2 might be the D (6 bases). Germline V lookup: CDR1 MNHEY, CDR2 SVGAGI. Trimming cost V 7 bases and J 4 bases, with 10 bases left between them. The CDR3 sequence is 13 residues long. The DNA of the CDR3 is TGTGCCAGCAACGGAGGGGTCACCGGGGAGCTGTTTTTT. Translation gives CASNGGVTGELFF.